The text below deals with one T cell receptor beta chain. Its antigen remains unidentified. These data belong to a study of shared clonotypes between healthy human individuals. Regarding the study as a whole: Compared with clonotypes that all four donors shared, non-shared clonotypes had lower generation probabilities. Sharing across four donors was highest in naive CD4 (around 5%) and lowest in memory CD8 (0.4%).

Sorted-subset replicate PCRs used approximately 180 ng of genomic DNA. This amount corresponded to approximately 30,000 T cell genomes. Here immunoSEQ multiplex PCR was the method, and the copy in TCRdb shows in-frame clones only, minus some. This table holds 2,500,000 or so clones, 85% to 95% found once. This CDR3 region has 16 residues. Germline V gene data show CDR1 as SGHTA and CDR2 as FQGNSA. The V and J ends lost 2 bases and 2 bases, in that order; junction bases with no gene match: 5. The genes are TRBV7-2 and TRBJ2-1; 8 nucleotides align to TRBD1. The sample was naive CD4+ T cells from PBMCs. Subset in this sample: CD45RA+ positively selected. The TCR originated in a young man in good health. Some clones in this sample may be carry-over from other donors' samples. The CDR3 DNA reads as TGTGCCAGCAGCTTATTCCCGGGACAGGCCTACAATGAGCAGTTCTTC. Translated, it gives CASSLFPGQAYNEQFF.